These 14 T cell receptor beta chains came from one sample sequenced in a study of T cell repertoires in cytomegalovirus infection. One entry per CDR3 protein, called by TCRdb with MiXCR from the reads. Here the sample spans roughly 760,000 distinct CDR3 sequences, about a third being singletons. The sample was PBMCs. The receptors derive from a human donor in good health (CMV status not recorded). Some clones in this sample may be carry-over from other donors' samples.

The chain is built from TRBV6-5 and TRBJ1-3; D call uncertain. Germline V CDR1 and CDR2: MNHEY, SVGAGI. V gave up 0 bases and J gave up 4 bases, with 10 bases separating them. The CDR3 consists of 15 residues. CDR3 protein: CASSYSLATGNTIYF. In DNA, the CDR3 is TGTGCCAGCAGTTACTCCCTAGCAACGGGAAACACCATATATTTT.

This clonotype was seen repeatedly, ten times or more. The rearrangement links TRBV7-9 to TRBJ2-1; D unclear. CDR1 is SEHNR and CDR2 is FQNEAQ in the germline V gene (reference sequence). The CDR3 covers 13 residues. Trimming took 5 bases from V and 9 from J, leaving 14 bases between them. CDR3 DNA sequence: TGTGCCAGCAGCAACATGCCGGCCCCTGAGCAGTTCTTC. This sequence encodes CASSNMPAPEQFF.

In this sample, this clonotype turned up a few times. The rearrangement uses TRBV6-5 and TRBJ2-1; 9 bases match TRBD1. The CDR3 length is 15 residues. V lost 2 bases and J lost 5; bases outside the gene matches: 4. Germline loops: CDR1 MNHEY, CDR2 SVGAGI. The CDR3 DNA reads as TGTGCCAGCAGTTACGCGGGACAGGGCAACAATGAGCAGTTCTTC. This gives the protein CASSYAGQGNNEQFF.

This chain uses TRBV7-6 with TRBJ2-5; D gene unclear. Germline lookup yields CDR1 SGHVS and CDR2 FNYEAQ. V dropped 3 bases and J dropped 4 bases, with 9 bases sitting between them. The CDR3 totals 13 residues. The CDR3 loop reads CASSFYGLETQYF. The CDR3 DNA reads TGTGCCAGCAGCTTTTACGGTCTAGAGACCCAGTACTTC.

This clonotype was detected a few times. This chain links TRBV12-3 or TRBV12-4 with TRBJ1-5; D might be TRBD1 (5 bases). This CDR3 spans 14 amino acids. Trimming stripped 5 bases from V and 3 bases from J, with 11 bases between. CDR3 DNA sequence: TGTGCCAGCAGTCCCCCAGGGCTCAATCAGCCCCAGCATTTT. It translates to CASSPPGLNQPQHF.

The chain couples TRBV5-4 to TRBJ2-3, with D possibly TRBD2 on 5 matching bases. Germline V gives CDR1 SGHNT, CDR2 YYREEE (reference sequence). This CDR3 is built from 16 residues. Between the trimmed V and J ends, which lost 0 bases and 4 bases, there was a span of 15 bases. CDR3 residues: CASSLGTGPGADTQYF. CDR3 DNA sequence: TGTGCCAGCAGCTTGGGTACCGGCCCCGGGGCAGATACGCAGTATTTT.

This clonotype was seen a handful of times. The chain uses TRBV29-1 and TRBJ1-1; 7 positions agree with TRBD1. The V and J ends lost 6 bases and 0 bases, in that order; junction bases with no gene match: 4. This CDR3 is 13 amino acids long. Germline-derived CDR1 and CDR2 are SQVTM and ANQGSEA. The CDR3 sequence: CSVAGQMNTEAFF. The CDR3 DNA sequence: TGCAGCGTGGCGGGACAGATGAACACTGAAGCTTTCTTT.

As regards this clonotype: Here the CDR3 omits its conserved ending phenylalanine or tryptophan, so a read error is the likely source. V usage is TRBV5-1 and J usage is TRBJ2-7; D unclear. The CDR3 runs 15 residues. Germline CDR1 is SGHRS and CDR2 is YFSETQ. V lost 1 base and J lost 2, with 13 bases in between. The DNA for the CDR3 is TGCGCCAGCAGCTTGAGAACAGAAAGTACCTACGAGCAGTACTTA. It is translated as CASSLRTESTYEQYL.

Only a few counts were recorded for this clonotype. The genes are TRBV29-1 and TRBJ2-7, with D maybe TRBD1 (6 bases). V shed 4 bases and J shed 4 bases, with 14 bases lying between them. This CDR3 region has 13 residues. CDR1 is SQVTM, CDR2 ANQGSEA, per germline. CDR3 in amino acids: CSVGGQGIYEQYF. As DNA, the CDR3 is TGCAGCGTTGGAGGGCAGGGGATTTACGAGCAGTACTTC.

J is TRBJ2-2 and V is TRBV11-2; maybe TRBD2 (5 bases). With 0 bases removed from V and 7 bases from J, the gap between germline ends came to 12 bases. From germline, CDR1 is SGHAT and CDR2 FQNNGV. The CDR3 spans 15 residues. The CDR3 coding sequence is TGTGCCAGCAGCTTAGATCTTAGTCGGGGCGGGGAGCTGTTTTTT. This encodes CASSLDLSRGGELFF.

The chain links TRBV28 to TRBJ1-5, with 7 nucleotides matching TRBD1. After removal of 6 bases from V and 7 bases from J, the junction contained 6 bases not matched to a gene. The CDR3 is made up of 13 amino acids. The germline V gene has CDR1 MDHEN and CDR2 SYDVKM. In DNA form, the CDR3 reads TGTGCCAGCAGGACAGGGACGATACAGCCCCAGCATTTT. This gives the protein CASRTGTIQPQHF.

This clonotype appeared a few times. The genes are TRBV19 and TRBJ2-1; no firm D call. This CDR3 is 16 amino acids long. V lost 3 bases and J 0 bases, leaving 12 bases between the germline ends. Germline values: CDR1 LNHDA, CDR2 SQIVND (reference sequence). The CDR3 region is CASSIVSASSYNEQFF. The CDR3 nucleotides are TGTGCCAGTAGTATCGTGAGTGCCAGCTCCTACAATGAGCAGTTCTTC.

This clonotype was detected many times. This chain uses TRBV7-8 with TRBJ1-5; the D is unclear. Trimming took off 7 bases at V and 0 bases at J, with 10 bases between the two ends. The CDR3 runs 14 residues. The germline V gene has CDR1 SGHVS and CDR2 FQNEAQ. The CDR3 DNA follows: TGTGCCAGCACAATCTCGTATAGCAATCAGCCCCAGCATTTT. Protein product: CASTISYSNQPQHF.

V usage is TRBV25-1 and J usage is TRBJ2-7; no clear D gene. Germline V CDR1 and CDR2: MGHDK, SYGVNS. Deletions cut 5 bases from V and 2 bases from J, with 16 bases between. This CDR3 has 15 residues. The CDR3 DNA is TGTGCCAGCAGTAAATCAGGCCGCCGAGCCTACGAGCAGTACTTC. Its protein is CASSKSGRRAYEQYF.